At least ten counts were recorded for the clone carrying this T cell receptor (beta chain). Its antigen is as yet unknown. The data stem from a study of response to subunit inactivated influenza vaccine. Whole-study findings and limits: Authors suggested few new T cells are recruited by each seasonal influenza vaccination.

From the RT-PCR reads, TCRdb called clonotypes with MiXCR, one entry per CDR3 protein. In the table there are a few hundred thousand distinct CDR3 sequences, 14% of which are singletons. V was shortened by 5 bases and J by 4 bases, with 5 bases between the two germline ends. The germline V gene has CDR1 KGHDR and CDR2 SFDVKD. The CDR3 sequence is 12 residues long. The sequences come from PBMCs from blood, collected 12 days after vaccination. The chain employs TRBV24-1 and TRBJ2-1; D is unclear. This clonotype was obtained from a man aged 50-60 years who received an inactivated influenza vaccine. The CDR3 DNA is TGTGCCACCAGTGGCTTATACAATGAGCAGTTCTTC. Protein product: CATSGLYNEQFF.